This TCR beta chain was profiled in a study of cytomegalovirus exposure and HLA in healthy donors. PCR involved 60 Vbeta and 13 Jbeta primers. The data were produced by immunoSEQ multiplex PCR, yet TCRdb's version contains in-frame clones alone and is incomplete. The data hold 150,000 to 200,000 clones, with about 77% observed a single time. In the case of this clone: Antigen unknown.

Findings and limits, study-wide: Diagnosis of cytomegalovirus status made by the classifier reportedly showed high specificity and sensitivity. In vitro testing confirmed a few CMV-associated chains as specific for CMV antigens.

Germline lookup yields CDR1 KGHSH and CDR2 LQKENI. The CDR3 is made up of 13 amino acids. The ends were cut back, 3 bases at V and 5 bases at J, with 11 bases in the middle. Sequenced material: PBMCs. The V call is TRBV18, the J call TRBJ2-7, with D maybe TRBD2 (5 bases). The sequence derives from a man aged 18 to 30 in good health and CMV-seropositive. Here the CDR3 DNA reads TGTGCCAGCTCACCGATGGGAGCCAACGAGCAGTACTTC. Translated: CASSPMGANEQYF.